This T cell receptor beta chain stems from a study of monozygotic twins with inflammatory bowel disease. The team made cDNA by running eight separate reactions for each sample. UMIs were attached via template switching, each with a 6-nucleotide sample barcode. From the 5' RACE reads, TCRdb lists one entry per CDR3 protein and no DNA. This repertoire includes about 350,000 distinct CDR3 sequences. This CDR3 contains 15 residues. Germline V gene lookup returns CDR1 SGDLS and CDR2 YYNGEE. This receptor was obtained from a human donor with ulcerative colitis or Crohn's disease, or a healthy co-twin of an affected twin (not recorded which). The V gene is TRBV9, the J gene TRBJ2-7; the TCRdb call, TRBD2, lacks DNA for checking. Material for sequencing was blood. This chain's CDR3 is CASSVGLAELYEQYF.